Sequencing of this T cell receptor beta chain was carried out in a study of technical replicates of blood from a handful of donors. This clone was counted between two and nine times. The same CDR3 arises from other DNA sequences in this sample as well. The protocol was immunoSEQ multiplex PCR, while the TCRdb copy is restricted to in-frame clones and leaves out a portion. The table has about 70,000 clones, around 97% seen once; the top ten hold over 0.2%. Sequenced input: T cells isolated from PBMCs. The receptor comes from a human donor in good health.

CDR3 DNA: TGTGCCAGCAGTTTACAGGGTAACACTGAAGCTTTCTTT. It yields the protein CASSLQGNTEAFF. This chain connects TRBV27 to TRBJ1-1; the D gene is possibly TRBD1 (5 bases). Germline CDR1 is MNHEY and CDR2 is SMNVEV (reference sequence). Deletions cut 2 bases from V and 2 bases from J, with 6 bases between. The CDR3 is made up of 13 amino acids.